This T cell receptor beta chain was obtained from a study of T cell changes during pregnancy in multiple sclerosis. Only in-frame clones appear in the TCRdb table, and some are missing; sequencing was by immunoSEQ multiplex PCR. The sample consists of 66,000 or so clones, 91% of them appearing once. The sequence came from a female donor with multiple sclerosis, enrolled in a pregnancy study. Sequenced material: CD8+ T cells from peripheral blood mononuclear cells, taken before pregnancy.

The DNA for the CDR3 is TGTGCCAGCAGCGCTAGGGACAGCTCCTACAATGAGCAGTTCTTC. This translates into CASSARDSSYNEQFF. V gene TRBV13 combines with J gene TRBJ2-1; 7 nucleotides match TRBD1. Germline assignment: CDR1 PRHDT and CDR2 FYEKMQ (reference sequence). Trimming removed 5 bases from V and 0 bases from J; junction bases left unmatched: 4. The CDR3 extends over 15 amino acids. Based on the CDR3 plus reference TRBV13 and TRBJ2-1, the full variable domain is AAGVIQSPRHLIKEKRETATLKCYPIPRHDTVYWYQQGPGQDPQFLISFYEKMQSDKGSIPDRFSAQQFSDYHSELNMSSLELGDSALYFCASSARDSSYNEQFFGPGTRLTVL.